Shown below are 14 T cell receptor beta chains from a single sample sequenced in a study of shared clonotypes between healthy human individuals. Clones were read by immunoSEQ multiplex PCR, and TCRdb kept only the in-frame ones, dropping some. Altogether around 2.1 million clones are present, roughly 91% being singletons, with the ten largest covering over 1.5%. Naive-designated CD8 cells lacked CD45RO, were positively enriched for CCR7, and omitted terminally differentiated effector memory CD45RA+ cells. Input material: naive CD8+ T cells from PBMCs. The receptors were gathered from a young man in good health. Some clones in this sample may be carry-over from other donors' samples.

This clone was counted a single time. J is TRBJ2-1 and V is TRBV28; TRBD1 is a possible D gene (5 bases). Trimming took off 5 bases at V and 0 bases at J, with 20 bases between the two ends. Germline V gene data show CDR1 as MDHEN and CDR2 as SYDVKM. CDR3 length: 18 amino acids. Here the CDR3 reads CASSPTFLGLSSYNEQFF. The CDR3 DNA follows: TGTGCCAGCAGTCCGACCTTTTTGGGGCTTAGCTCCTACAATGAGCAGTTCTTC.

The chain joins TRBV11-2 to TRBJ1-2, with TRBD1 identical over 7 bases. The germline V gene has CDR1 SGHAT and CDR2 FQNNGV. The CDR3 sequence is 15 residues long. The junction had 7 bases not matched to a gene; V was cut back by 0 bases and J by 6 bases. The CDR3 sequence is CASSLDPTGYHGYTF. CDR3 in DNA: TGTGCCAGCAGCTTAGATCCGACAGGGTACCATGGCTACACCTTC.

The chain is built from TRBV6-6 and TRBJ1-5; the D is unclear. Germline CDR1 is MNHNY and CDR2 is SVGAGI (reference sequence). This CDR3 contains 16 residues. V was trimmed by 1 base and J by 4 bases, leaving 14 bases between them. CDR3 in amino acids: CASSYYSSGQNQPQHF. CDR3 bases: TGTGCCAGCAGTTACTACAGCTCCGGCCAAAATCAGCCCCAGCATTTT.

On this clone itself: This sample includes further DNA sequences coding for the same CDR3. The chain carries TRBV7-9 and TRBJ1-5; no definite D call. Germline V gene sequence: CDR1 SEHNR, CDR2 FQNEAQ (reference sequence). This CDR3 comprises 11 residues. Trimming shortened V by 4 bases and J by 9 bases, and 7 bases separated the two germline ends. The CDR3 sequence: CASSSLGPQHF. The CDR3 nucleotides are TGTGCCAGCAGCTCCCTTGGGCCCCAGCATTTT.

V is TRBV5-6 and J is TRBJ2-5; D not certain. The J call could be wrong; TRBJ2-7 is a better fit for the DNA end. Per germline, CDR1 SGHDT and CDR2 YYEEEE. There are 14 residues in the CDR3. CDR3 bases: TGTGCCAGCAGCTTGGGACTCTCCTCCTACGAGCAGTACTTC. Its protein is CASSLGLSSYEQYF.

This chain uses TRBV28 with TRBJ2-5; TRBD2 is a possible D gene (6 bases). The V gene lost 7 bases and the J gene lost 0 bases, with 18 bases spanning the gap. Germline assignment: CDR1 MDHEN and CDR2 SYDVKM. The length of the CDR3 is 16 residues. This chain's CDR3 is CASTTRGGIDQETQYF. CDR3 sequence (DNA): TGTGCCAGCACTACTCGGGGCGGGATAGACCAAGAGACCCAGTACTTC.

The V and J genes are TRBV7-9 and TRBJ2-5, with 9 bases matching TRBD2. The CDR3 has 15 amino acids. The junction had 7 bases not matched to a gene; V was cut back by 3 bases and J by 5 bases. CDR1 and CDR2 (germline): SEHNR, FQNEAQ (reference sequence). This CDR3 is CASSLVAGEEETQYF. For the CDR3, the DNA is TGTGCCAGCAGCTTGGTAGCGGGGGAGGAGGAGACCCAGTACTTC.

V and J are TRBV28 and TRBJ2-4; 13 bases line up with TRBD2. The CDR3 has 21 amino acids. The V and J ends lost 1 base and 6 bases, in that order; junction bases with no gene match: 18. Germline V CDR1 and CDR2: MDHEN, SYDVKM. The CDR3 nucleotides read TGTGCCAGCAGTTTATTCTCAAAGATCCGGACTAGCGGGAGAGGCGGAAACATTCAGTACTTC. Translation gives CASSLFSKIRTSGRGGNIQYF.

The CDR3 spells CASSRTSGISYEQYF. CDR3 sequence (DNA): TGTGCCAGCAGCCGGACTAGCGGGATCTCCTACGAGCAGTACTTC. The chain couples TRBV5-5 to TRBJ2-7, with 12 bases matching TRBD2. Germline V CDR1 and CDR2: SGHKS, YYEKEE (reference sequence). The CDR3 extends over 15 amino acids. Trimming cost V 4 bases and J 0 bases; bases outside gene matches: 2.

The gene calls are TRBV27 and TRBJ2-7; 7 bases are a match to TRBD1. The germline CDR1 and CDR2 sequences are MNHEY and SMNVEV (reference sequence). Losses at the gene ends were 10 bases for V and 0 bases for J; bases not matched to a gene: 6. The CDR3 totals 13 residues. The DNA for the CDR3 is TGTGCCACCTCGGACAGGTCCTCCTACGAGCAGTACTTC. This gives the protein CATSDRSSYEQYF.

This chain uses TRBV7-2 with TRBJ2-5, with 8 bases fitting TRBD2. Germline V gives CDR1 SGHTA, CDR2 FQGNSA. The CDR3 length is 15 residues. Trimming removed 1 base from V and 5 bases from J; junction bases left unmatched: 6. CDR3 loop: CASSLGTSPRETQYF. Written as DNA, the CDR3 is TGTGCCAGCAGCTTAGGGACTAGCCCCAGGGAGACCCAGTACTTC.

The V call is TRBV6-5, the J call TRBJ2-1; TRBD2 aligns across 12 bases. Germline trimming cut 5 bases from V and 4 bases from J; bases unmatched to any gene: 3. The CDR3 loop spans 15 amino acids. Germline CDR1 MNHEY, CDR2 SVGAGI. CDR3 residues: CASSGLAGPYNEQFF. In DNA, the CDR3 is TGTGCCAGCAGTGGACTAGCGGGGCCTTACAATGAGCAGTTCTTC.

V usage is TRBV6-6 and J usage is TRBJ1-1; tentative D call: TRBD1 (5 bases). There are 14 residues in the CDR3. Germline V CDR1 and CDR2: MNHNY, SVGAGI (reference sequence). Between the trimmed V and J ends, which lost 8 bases and 4 bases, there was a span of 17 bases. CDR3: CASDTQGGGTEAFF. CDR3 DNA sequence: TGTGCCAGCGACACCCAGGGCGGCGGCACTGAAGCTTTCTTT.

The chain links TRBV11-3 to TRBJ2-1, with 8 bases aligning to TRBD2. J was trimmed by 2 bases and V by 5 bases; bases with no gene match: 14. The germline CDR1 and CDR2 sequences are SGHNT and YENEEA. The CDR3 covers 18 residues. The CDR3, as DNA: TGTGCCAGCAGCCCACGGACGAGTAGCGGGGACCCCTACAATGAGCAGTTCTTC. Amino acids: CASSPRTSSGDPYNEQFF.